These 27 T cell receptor beta chains were all obtained from the same sample, sequenced in a study of blood T cell repertoires in COVID-19 (dated by TCRdb to between 2020 and 2021). Receptor libraries were prepared by the immunoSEQ multiplex PCR assay. Drawn from immuneACCESS, this table holds only the in-frame rearrangements with V and J called that TCRdb kept. Clones are partly lost; checked studies trace under half to an unresolved V gene and leave the rest unexplained. Within this sample are nearly 350,000 clones, with about 90% of them counted one time only. The ten most abundant clones make up more than 0.8% of the sample. The sequencing input was PBMCs or T cells enriched from blood (not recorded which). These TCRs come from a woman aged 30 to 39 who had recovered from COVID-19.

The rearrangement links TRBV11-2 to TRBJ2-7, with 11 bases fitting TRBD2. Per the germline V gene, CDR1 is SGHAT and CDR2 is FQNNGV. The CDR3 length is 14 residues. The V and J ends lost 7 bases and 4 bases, in that order; junction bases with no gene match: 6. The CDR3 bases are TGTGCCAGCACCACGACTAGCGGGGCGTACGAGCAGTACTTC. It codes for CASTTTSGAYEQYF.

DNA of the CDR3: TGTGCCAGCAGCCAAGAGGACACCATGAACACTGAAGCTTTCTTT. Its protein is CASSQEDTMNTEAFF. The V gene is TRBV4-2, the J gene TRBJ1-1; tentative D call: TRBD1 (5 bases). Trimming cost V 0 bases and J 0 bases, with 8 bases left between them. This CDR3 comprises 15 residues. Germline lookup yields CDR1 LGHNA and CDR2 YNFKEQ.

This sequence joins TRBV18 and TRBJ1-1; TRBD1 is a possible D gene (5 bases). The germline V and J ends were trimmed by 10 bases and 3 bases, with 15 bases remaining between them. This CDR3 region has 13 residues. The germline V gene has CDR1 KGHSH and CDR2 LQKENI. DNA for the CDR3: TGTGCCATTGCCAGGGCAGTGGACACTGAAGCTTTCTTT. Its translation: CAIARAVDTEAFF.

The CDR3 region is CASSELQGLNTEAFF. The CDR3 DNA reads TGTGCCAGCAGTGAATTGCAGGGTTTGAACACTGAAGCTTTCTTT. The V and J genes are TRBV2 and TRBJ1-1, with D possibly being TRBD1 (5 bases). The CDR3 runs 15 residues. The ends were cut back, 2 bases at V and 0 bases at J, with 10 bases in the middle. The germline V gene has CDR1 SNHLY and CDR2 FYNNEI.

The genes are TRBV5-6 and TRBJ2-3; TRBD1 might be the D (5 bases). The V end was cut by 0 bases, the J end by 2 bases, with 13 bases between. CDR3 length equals 16 residues. Germline values: CDR1 SGHDT, CDR2 YYEEEE. CDR3 sequence (DNA): TGTGCCAGCAGCTTGGGCAGGGTTGTGTTCACAGATACGCAGTATTTT. Translated: CASSLGRVVFTDTQYF. Using reference TRBV5-6 and TRBJ2-3 for the parts outside the CDR3, the full variable domain is DAGVTQSPTHLIKTRGQQVTLRCSPKSGHDTVSWYQQALGQGPQFIFQYYEEEERQRGNFPDRFSGHQFPNYSSELNVNALLLGDSALYLCASSLGRVVFTDTQYFGPGTRLTVL.

The chain uses TRBV27 and TRBJ2-7; a possible D gene is TRBD2 (6 bases). Germline loops: CDR1 MNHEY, CDR2 SMNVEV (reference sequence). V was trimmed by 2 bases and J by 3 bases, leaving 14 bases between them. The CDR3 consists of 15 residues. This chain's CDR3 is CASSLKSGEVYEQYF. For the CDR3, the DNA is TGTGCCAGCAGTTTAAAGTCTGGGGAGGTCTACGAGCAGTACTTC.

J is TRBJ1-4 and V is TRBV2; 9 nucleotides agree with TRBD1. The CDR3 length is 13 residues. The J segment lost 4 bases and the V segment lost 9 bases, leaving 3 bases of the junction unmatched. CDR1 is SNHLY and CDR2 is FYNNEI in the germline V gene. CDR3 amino acids: CASTGQGNEKLFF. The CDR3 nucleotides read TGTGCCAGTACGGGACAGGGTAATGAAAAACTGTTTTTT.

The chain is built from TRBV30 and TRBJ1-5; TRBD1 might be the D (5 bases). The CDR3 length is 17 residues. The V end lost 2 bases, the J end lost 2 bases, and 19 bases lay between the germline ends. CDR1 and CDR2 from the germline V gene are GTSNPN and SVGIG (reference sequence). The CDR3: CAWSIGQGKKGNQPQHF. The DNA for the CDR3 is TGTGCCTGGAGTATAGGCCAGGGTAAGAAGGGCAATCAGCCCCAGCATTTT.

The chain couples TRBV27 to TRBJ1-5; 7 bases agree with TRBD1. The CDR3 totals 14 residues. The germline V gene encodes CDR1 MNHEY and CDR2 SMNVEV (reference sequence). The V gene end was trimmed by 4 bases and the J gene end by 6 bases; junction bases not matched to a gene: 6. CDR3 sequence reads: CASSYDREGQPQHF. The CDR3 region has the DNA TGTGCCAGCAGTTACGACAGGGAAGGTCAGCCCCAGCATTTT.

J is TRBJ2-1 and V is TRBV7-8; 11 nucleotides align to TRBD2. This CDR3 comprises 16 residues. The germline V gene has CDR1 SGHVS and CDR2 FQNEAQ. J was trimmed by 4 bases and V by 5 bases; bases with no gene match: 7. The CDR3 sequence is CASSRASGGNYNEQFF. For the CDR3, the DNA is TGTGCCAGCAGCCGGGCTAGCGGGGGGAATTACAATGAGCAGTTCTTC.

This clone was counted between two and nine times. This rearrangement joins TRBV7-9 to TRBJ2-3; 12 nucleotides match TRBD2. The CDR3 has 16 residues. The V gene's germline CDR1 is SEHNR and CDR2 FQNEAQ (reference sequence). V was clipped by 1 base and J by 4 bases; unmatched bases: 3. Here the CDR3 reads CASSLGLAGGPDTQYF. DNA of the CDR3: TGTGCCAGCAGCTTAGGCCTAGCGGGGGGGCCAGATACGCAGTATTTT.

The chain combines TRBV28 with TRBJ2-1; 7 positions agree with TRBD2. The germline CDR1 and CDR2 sequences are MDHEN and SYDVKM. V gave up 6 bases and J gave up 0 bases; unmatched junction bases: 8. CDR3 length equals 16 residues. This chain's CDR3 is CASSGAGLASYNEQFF. The CDR3 DNA follows: TGTGCCAGCAGCGGAGCGGGGTTAGCCTCCTACAATGAGCAGTTCTTC.

The V call is TRBV18, the J call TRBJ2-7; D unresolved. Germline V gives CDR1 KGHSH, CDR2 LQKENI. V lost 2 bases and J 1 base, leaving 9 bases between the germline ends. This CDR3 has 14 amino acids. CDR3 nucleotides: TGTGCCAGCTCACCAGTAGCTATATCCTACGAGCAGTACTTC. It translates to CASSPVAISYEQYF.

The chain employs TRBV24-1 and TRBJ1-5; maybe TRBD1 (5 bases). This CDR3 contains 16 residues. Germline CDR1 KGHDR, CDR2 SFDVKD. The ends were cut back, 4 bases at V and 3 bases at J, with 15 bases in the middle. In DNA form, the CDR3 reads TGTGCCACCAGTGACCCTGTGCAGGGTAACAATCAGCCCCAGCATTTT. Translation: CATSDPVQGNNQPQHF.

V and J are TRBV7-9 and TRBJ1-2; D is unresolved. Germline CDR1 reads SEHNR; CDR2 reads FQNEAQ (reference sequence). The V end lost 5 bases, the J end lost 10 bases, and 14 bases lay between the germline ends. The CDR3 contains 12 residues. CDR3 nucleotide sequence: TGTGCCAGCAGCCCTCGTGACGGGATCTACACCTTC. Protein product: CASSPRDGIYTF.

The V and J genes are TRBV7-6 and TRBJ1-4, with D possibly matching TRBD1 (6 bases). This CDR3 has 15 residues. Germline CDR1 and CDR2: SGHVS and FNYEAQ. Between the trimmed V and J ends, which lost 3 bases and 5 bases, there was a span of 13 bases. The CDR3 bases are TGTGCCAGCAGCTTTGGGGGCAGGGCGAATGAAAAACTGTTTTTT. Translating it yields CASSFGGRANEKLFF.

J is TRBJ2-1 and V is TRBV5-4; TRBD2 matches at 9 bases. In germline, CDR1 is SGHNT, CDR2 YYREEE (reference sequence). The CDR3 runs 17 residues. After removal of 0 bases from V and 5 bases from J, the junction contained 9 bases not matched to a gene. CDR3 coding DNA: TGTGCCAGCAGCTTGGCGTTCCTGGCGGGGGGGAACAATGAGCAGTTCTTC. This encodes CASSLAFLAGGNNEQFF.

This clone was seen only once. V is TRBV5-1 and J is TRBJ1-1; possible D gene TRBD1, 6 bases. There are 15 residues in the CDR3. The ends were cut back, 4 bases at V and 4 bases at J, with 17 bases in the middle. Germline V gene sequence: CDR1 SGHRS, CDR2 YFSETQ. Written as DNA, the CDR3 is TGCGCCAGCAGCCCTAACAGGGACGGGTTCACTGAAGCTTTCTTT. Residues: CASSPNRDGFTEAFF.

This clone came up a few times. The rearrangement joins TRBV19 to TRBJ1-2, with TRBD1 identical over 7 bases. The CDR3 is made up of 14 amino acids. Germline CDR1 is LNHDA and CDR2 is SQIVND (reference sequence). The J segment lost 1 base and the V segment lost 8 bases, leaving 7 bases of the junction unmatched. CDR3 in DNA: TGTGCCAGTCATACAGGGGAACTTAACTATGGCTACACCTTC. It translates to CASHTGELNYGYTF.

This chain uses TRBV7-2 with TRBJ2-3; D is possibly TRBD1 (6 bases). Deletions cut 6 bases from V and 1 base from J, with 11 bases between. The CDR3 totals 14 residues. Germline V gene data show CDR1 as SGHTA and CDR2 as FQGNSA. The CDR3 protein is CASRAAGGTDTQYF. CDR3 coding DNA: TGTGCCAGCAGGGCGGCAGGGGGCACAGATACGCAGTATTTT.

The chain joins TRBV28 to TRBJ1-3, with D uncertain. Germline CDR1 MDHEN, CDR2 SYDVKM. The germline V and J ends were trimmed by 2 bases and 0 bases, with 14 bases remaining between them. This CDR3 contains 17 residues. CDR3 coding DNA: TGTGCCAGCAGTTTAAACTCCGGACTGAGCTCTGGAAACACCATATATTTT. It translates to CASSLNSGLSSGNTIYF.

The genes are TRBV5-4 and TRBJ1-2, with 9 positions matching TRBD1. The V gene end was trimmed by 4 bases and the J gene end by 4 bases; junction bases not matched to a gene: 5. This CDR3 has 14 amino acids. CDR1 SGHNT and CDR2 YYREEE come from the germline V gene (reference sequence). The CDR3 sequence is CASSPRDRVYGYTF. CDR3 in DNA: TGTGCCAGCAGCCCCCGGGACAGGGTCTATGGCTACACCTTC.

In its sample, this clone was seen once. The V gene is TRBV5-8, the J gene TRBJ1-1; a possible D gene is TRBD1 (5 bases). V dropped 2 bases and J dropped 0 bases, with 8 bases sitting between them. Germline V gene lookup returns CDR1 SGHTS and CDR2 YDEGEE. This CDR3 has 14 residues. The CDR3 DNA is TGTGCCAGCAGCTTACAGGTTATGAACACTGAAGCTTTCTTT. The encoded protein is CASSLQVMNTEAFF.

The rearrangement uses TRBV7-9 and TRBJ1-3; TRBD1 matches at 8 bases. V shed 5 bases, J shed 0 bases, and the junction held 6 bases outside the gene matches. Germline lookup yields CDR1 SEHNR and CDR2 FQNEAQ (reference sequence). The CDR3 has 16 amino acids. The CDR3 bases are TGTGCCAGCAGCCCGCCGGGACAGGACTCTGGAAACACCATATATTTT. It specifies CASSPPGQDSGNTIYF. Complete variable domain (other parts from reference TRBV7-9 and TRBJ1-3): DTGVSQNPRHKITKRGQNVTFRCDPISEHNRLYWYRQTLGQGPEFLTYFQNEAQLEKSRLLSDRFSAERPKGSFSTLEIQRTEQGDSAMYLCASSPPGQDSGNTIYFGEGSWLTVV.

The gene calls are TRBV14 and TRBJ2-2; 7 nucleotides line up with TRBD1. From germline, CDR1 is SGHDN and CDR2 FVKESK. V lost 3 bases, J lost 5 bases, and 6 bases stayed unmatched. The CDR3 is 15 residues long. The CDR3 here is CASSHLTGKTGELFF. The CDR3 coding sequence is TGTGCCAGCAGCCACCTGACAGGGAAGACCGGGGAGCTGTTTTTT.

This chain links TRBV7-9 with TRBJ2-2; D gene unclear. The CDR3 runs to 12 residues. Germline CDR1 is SEHNR and CDR2 is FQNEAQ (reference sequence). V gave up 2 bases and J gave up 5 bases, with 3 bases separating them. The CDR3 here is CASSLRTGELFF. The CDR3 nucleotides read TGTGCCAGCAGCTTACGGACCGGGGAGCTGTTTTTT.

The chain couples TRBV2 to TRBJ2-7; possibly TRBD1 for D (5 bases). Germline V gene data show CDR1 as SNHLY and CDR2 as FYNNEI. Trimming stripped 1 base from V and 3 bases from J, with 13 bases between. CDR3 length equals 15 residues. CDR3 sequence: CASSEEQGTIYEQYF. The CDR3 DNA reads as TGTGCCAGCAGTGAAGAGCAGGGCACAATCTACGAGCAGTACTTC.